This TCR beta chain was retrieved from a study of blood T cell repertoires in COVID-19. As for the study in general: Acute and convalescent COVID-19 specimens originated in the United States, Italy and Spain. In each case, the material was cDNA or gDNA derived from T cells, B-cell-depleted T cells, or PBMCs.

This CDR3 is built from 15 residues. The germline V gene has CDR1 SGHRS and CDR2 YFSETQ. Deletions cut 4 bases from V and 6 bases from J, with 16 bases between. Original processing methods: Nucleated cell counts were estimated from reference gene primer amplification. The assay was immunoSEQ multiplex PCR, and TCRdb's table has in-frame clones only and misses some. V and J calls and clone size are those listed in that table; D and trimming were worked out from the DNA. The repertoire holds over 200,000 clones, with less than 90% as singletons. V and J are TRBV5-1 and TRBJ1-4; TRBD1 might be the D (6 bases). The sequence came from a man aged 40-55 years with acute or convalescent COVID-19. Sample: peripheral blood. CDR3 sequence reads: CASSPGGGGHEKLFF. The DNA of the CDR3 is TGCGCCAGCAGCCCCGGGGGCGGGGGCCATGAAAAACTGTTTTTT.